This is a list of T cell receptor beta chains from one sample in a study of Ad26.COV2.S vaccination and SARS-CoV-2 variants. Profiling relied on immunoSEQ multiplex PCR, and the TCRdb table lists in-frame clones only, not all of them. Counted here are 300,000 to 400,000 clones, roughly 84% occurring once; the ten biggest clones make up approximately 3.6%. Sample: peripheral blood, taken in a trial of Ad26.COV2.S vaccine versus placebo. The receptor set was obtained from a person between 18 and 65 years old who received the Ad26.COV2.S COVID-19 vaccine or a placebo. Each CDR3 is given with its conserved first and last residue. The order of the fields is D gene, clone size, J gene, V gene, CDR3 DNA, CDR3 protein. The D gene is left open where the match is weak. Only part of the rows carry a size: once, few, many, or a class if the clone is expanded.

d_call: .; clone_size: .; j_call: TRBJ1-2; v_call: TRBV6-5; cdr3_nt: TGTGCCAGCGGGTCCCGAGGGGGCTACACCTTC; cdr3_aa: CASGSRGGYTF
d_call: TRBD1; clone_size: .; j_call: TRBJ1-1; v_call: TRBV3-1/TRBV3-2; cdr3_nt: TGTGCCAGCAGCCAACCCGGACAGGGCACTGAAGCTTTCTTT; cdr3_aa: CASSQPGQGTEAFF
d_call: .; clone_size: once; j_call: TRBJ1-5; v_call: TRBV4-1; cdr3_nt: TGCGCCAGCAGCCAAGGACAGGGCAATCAGCCCCAGCATTTT; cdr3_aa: CASSQGQGNQPQHF
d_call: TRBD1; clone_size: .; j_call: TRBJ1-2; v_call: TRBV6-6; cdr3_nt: TGTGCCAGCAGAACAGACAGGGTTAATGGCTACACCTTC; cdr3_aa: CASRTDRVNGYTF
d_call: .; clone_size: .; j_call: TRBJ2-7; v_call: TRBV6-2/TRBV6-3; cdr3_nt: TGTGCCAGTAGTCGAGGGACCTACGAGCAGTACTTC; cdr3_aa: CASSRGTYEQYF
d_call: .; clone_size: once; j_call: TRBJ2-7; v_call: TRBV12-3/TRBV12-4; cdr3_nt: TGTGCCAGCGGCCACGGGGACTACGAGCAGTACTTC; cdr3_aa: CASGHGDYEQYF
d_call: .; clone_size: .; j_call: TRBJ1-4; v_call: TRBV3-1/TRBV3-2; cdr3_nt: TGTGCCAGCAGCCAGGAATTGGGGGGCCAAGAAAAACTGTTTTTT; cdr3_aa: CASSQELGGQEKLFF
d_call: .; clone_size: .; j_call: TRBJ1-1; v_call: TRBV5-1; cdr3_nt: TGCGCCAGCAGCTTGGAAGGTGGGACTGAAGCTTTCTTT; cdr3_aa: CASSLEGGTEAFF
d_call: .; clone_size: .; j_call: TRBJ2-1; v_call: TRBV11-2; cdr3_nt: TGTGCCAGCAGCAGTCCACGCTTATCGGACAATGAGCAGTTCTTC; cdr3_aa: CASSSPRLSDNEQFF
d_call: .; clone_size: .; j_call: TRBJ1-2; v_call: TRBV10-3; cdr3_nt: TGTGCCATCAGTGATGAGGCACGTAACTATGGCTACACCTTC; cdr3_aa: CAISDEARNYGYTF
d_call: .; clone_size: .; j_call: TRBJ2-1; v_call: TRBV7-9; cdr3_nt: TGTGCGTCCGGCCTAGCGAACAATGAGCAGTTCTTC; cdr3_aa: CASGLANNEQFF
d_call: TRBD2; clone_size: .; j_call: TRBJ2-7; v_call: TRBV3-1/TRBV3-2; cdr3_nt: TGTGCTTCGGGGGGTTCCTACGAGCAGTACTTC; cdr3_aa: CASGGSYEQYF
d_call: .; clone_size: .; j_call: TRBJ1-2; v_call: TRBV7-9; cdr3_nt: TGTGCCAGCAGCCAAAGGGGGGAAGATGGCTACACCTTC; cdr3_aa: CASSQRGEDGYTF
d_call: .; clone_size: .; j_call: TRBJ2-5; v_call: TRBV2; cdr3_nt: TGTGCCAGCAGTGAAGAGAGGAGGGAAGGAGAGACCCAGTACTTC; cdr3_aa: CASSEERREGETQYF
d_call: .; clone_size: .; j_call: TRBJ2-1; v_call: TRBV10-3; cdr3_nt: TGTGCCATCAGTGAGCTTGGGACCGATGGGAGTTGGCAGTTCTTC; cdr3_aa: CAISELGTDGSWQFF
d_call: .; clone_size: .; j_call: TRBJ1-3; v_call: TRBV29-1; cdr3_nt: TGCAGCGTTGAAGATTCATCGGACACCATATATTTT; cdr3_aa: CSVEDSSDTIYF
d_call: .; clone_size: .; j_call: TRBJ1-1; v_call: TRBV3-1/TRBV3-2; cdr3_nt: TGTGCCAGCAGCCAAGATTTGTTATGGGGGAGGGCTGAAGCTTTCTTT; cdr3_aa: CASSQDLLWGRAEAFF
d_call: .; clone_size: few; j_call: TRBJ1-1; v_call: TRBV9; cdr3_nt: TGTGCCAGCAGTCCTCGAGATTTGAACACTGAAGCTTTCTTT; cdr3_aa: CASSPRDLNTEAFF
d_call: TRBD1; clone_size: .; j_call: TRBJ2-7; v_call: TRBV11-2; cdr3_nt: TGTGCCAGCAGTAACCGGGACAGGGGGCCCCTAGCCGAGCAGTACTTC; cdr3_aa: CASSNRDRGPLAEQYF
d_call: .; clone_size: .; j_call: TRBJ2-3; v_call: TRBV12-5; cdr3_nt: TGTGCTAGTGGCGGGACAGATACGCAGTATTTT; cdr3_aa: CASGGTDTQYF
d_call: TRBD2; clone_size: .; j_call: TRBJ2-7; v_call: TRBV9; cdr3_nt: TGTGCCAGCAGCCCGAGGGAGGGGAGGGACTCCTACGAGCAGTACTTC; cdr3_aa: CASSPREGRDSYEQYF
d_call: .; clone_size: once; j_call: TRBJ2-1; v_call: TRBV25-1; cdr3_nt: TGTGCCAGCACCCCAGCCCTGGGGACCTACAATGAGCAGTTCTTC; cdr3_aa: CASTPALGTYNEQFF
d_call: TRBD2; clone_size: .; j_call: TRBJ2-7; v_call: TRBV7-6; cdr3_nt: TGTGCCAGCAGCTTAGTACTAGCGGGGGACGAGCAGTACTTC; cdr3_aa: CASSLVLAGDEQYF
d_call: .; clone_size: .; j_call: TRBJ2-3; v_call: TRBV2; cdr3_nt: TGTGCCAGCATGAAAGCCGATGCGGGCACAGATACGCAGTATTTT; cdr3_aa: CASMKADAGTDTQYF
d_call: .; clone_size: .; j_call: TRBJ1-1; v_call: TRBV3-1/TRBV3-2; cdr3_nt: TGTGCCAGCAGCCAAAGGGGGACTGAAGCTTTCTTT; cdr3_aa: CASSQRGTEAFF
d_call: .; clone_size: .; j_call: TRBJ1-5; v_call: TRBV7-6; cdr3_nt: TGTGCCAGCAGCCTGCCCCTGACGAGCAATCAGCCCCAGCATTTT; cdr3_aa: CASSLPLTSNQPQHF
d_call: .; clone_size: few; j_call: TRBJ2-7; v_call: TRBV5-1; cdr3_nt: TGCGCCAGCAGCTCGGACATCCGACCCCACGAGCAGTACTTC; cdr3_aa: CASSSDIRPHEQYF
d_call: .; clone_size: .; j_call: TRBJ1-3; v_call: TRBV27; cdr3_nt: TGTGCCAGCAGTTTAGGAGGTCTCTCTGGAAACACCATATATTTT; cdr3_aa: CASSLGGLSGNTIYF
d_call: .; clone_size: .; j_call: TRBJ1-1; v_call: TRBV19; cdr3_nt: TGTGCCAGTAGTAGGTCAAACAGAAACACTGAAGCTTTCTTT; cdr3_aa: CASSRSNRNTEAFF
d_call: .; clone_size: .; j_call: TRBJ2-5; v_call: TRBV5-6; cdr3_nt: TGTGCCAGCAGCTCCCCAGGGAGGGAGACCCAGTACTTC; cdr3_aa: CASSSPGRETQYF
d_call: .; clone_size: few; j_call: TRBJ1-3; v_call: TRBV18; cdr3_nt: TGTGCCAGCTCACCGGACAGAAACTCTGGAAACACCATATATTTT; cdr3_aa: CASSPDRNSGNTIYF
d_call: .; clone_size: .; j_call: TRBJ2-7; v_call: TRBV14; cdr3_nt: TGTGCCAGCAGCCAAGATAGGGGTCGCGAGCAGTACTTC; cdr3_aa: CASSQDRGREQYF
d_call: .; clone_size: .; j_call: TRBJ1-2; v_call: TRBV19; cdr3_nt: TGTGCCACCGCCAGCGGGACGAACTATGGCTACACCTTC; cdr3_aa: CATASGTNYGYTF
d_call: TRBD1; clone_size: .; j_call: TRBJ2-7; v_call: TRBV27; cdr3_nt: TGTGCCAGCAGACCCGACAGGGGAAGTACCCCCGGCTCCTACGAGCAGTACTTC; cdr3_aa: CASRPDRGSTPGSYEQYF
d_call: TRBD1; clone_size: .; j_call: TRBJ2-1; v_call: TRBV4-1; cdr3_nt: TGCGCCAGCAGCCAAGGGGGGACAGGGGGCAATGAGCAGTTCTTC; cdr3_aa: CASSQGGTGGNEQFF
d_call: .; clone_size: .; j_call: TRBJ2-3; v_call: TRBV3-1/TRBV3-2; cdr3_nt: TGTGCCAGCAGCCCGCGCTGGGCGGGGTCGTCGGATACGCAGTATTTT; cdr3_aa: CASSPRWAGSSDTQYF
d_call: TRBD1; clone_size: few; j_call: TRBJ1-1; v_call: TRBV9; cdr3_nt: TGTGCCAGCAGCGTAGAGGGGGCTAACACTGAAGCTTTCTTT; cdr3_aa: CASSVEGANTEAFF
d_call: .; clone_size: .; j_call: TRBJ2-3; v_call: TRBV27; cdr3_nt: TGTGCCAGCAGTTTGGGAGATACGCAGTATTTT; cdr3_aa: CASSLGDTQYF
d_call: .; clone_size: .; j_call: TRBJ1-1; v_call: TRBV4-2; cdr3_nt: TGTGCCAGCAGCCACGACGGGCAGGGAGACACTGAAGCTTTCTTT; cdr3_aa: CASSHDGQGDTEAFF
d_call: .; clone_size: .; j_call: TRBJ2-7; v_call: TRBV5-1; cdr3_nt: TGCGCCAGCAGCTTCGACAGTTCCGCCTACGAGCAGTACTTC; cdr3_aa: CASSFDSSAYEQYF
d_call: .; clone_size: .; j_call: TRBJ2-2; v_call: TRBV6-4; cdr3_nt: TGTGCCAGCAGCACCCTCCCGACTTACACCGGGGAGCTGTTTTTT; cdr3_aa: CASSTLPTYTGELFF
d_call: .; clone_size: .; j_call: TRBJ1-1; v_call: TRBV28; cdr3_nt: TGTGCCAGCAGTTATAGGGGGGAAGCTTTCTTT; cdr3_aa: CASSYRGEAFF
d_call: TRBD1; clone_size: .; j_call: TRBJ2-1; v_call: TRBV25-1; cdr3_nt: TGTGCCAGCAGTGAATATAAGGGACAGAGCTCCTACAATGAGCAGTTCTTC; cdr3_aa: CASSEYKGQSSYNEQFF
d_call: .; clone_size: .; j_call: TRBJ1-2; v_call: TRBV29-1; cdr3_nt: TGCAGCGCCGTGCAGGGACTTTTGGGCTATGGCTACACCTTC; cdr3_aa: CSAVQGLLGYGYTF
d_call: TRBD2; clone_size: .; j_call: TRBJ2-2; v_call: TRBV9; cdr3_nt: TGTGCCAGCAGCGAAAGGGAGGGAGAGCTGTTTTTT; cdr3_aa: CASSEREGELFF